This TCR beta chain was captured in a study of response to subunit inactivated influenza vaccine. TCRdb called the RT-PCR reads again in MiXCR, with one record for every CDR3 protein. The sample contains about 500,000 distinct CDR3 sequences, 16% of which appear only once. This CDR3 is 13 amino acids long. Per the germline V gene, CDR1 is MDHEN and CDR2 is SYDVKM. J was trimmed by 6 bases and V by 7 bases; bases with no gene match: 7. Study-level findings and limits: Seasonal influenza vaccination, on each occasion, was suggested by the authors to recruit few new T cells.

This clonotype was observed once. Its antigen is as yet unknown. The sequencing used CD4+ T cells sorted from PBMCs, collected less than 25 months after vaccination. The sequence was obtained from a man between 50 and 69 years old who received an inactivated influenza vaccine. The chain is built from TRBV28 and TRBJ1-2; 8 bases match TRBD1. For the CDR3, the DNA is TGTGCCAGCACCTCAGGACAGGGAGATGGCTACACCTTC. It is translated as CASTSGQGDGYTF.